This TCR beta chain stems from a study of cytomegalovirus exposure and HLA in healthy donors. Findings and caveats of the study: Researchers had no immune exposure information except CMV serostatus available. A missense DCLRE1C variant was associated with V- and J-gene trimming of TCR beta chains in a later analysis, and an independent cohort replicated the association. A likely sequencing artifact accounted for one observed cluster of highly shared sequence variants.

There are 13 residues in the CDR3. Looked up from germline, CDR1 is SGHTA and CDR2 is FQGNSA. Trimming shortened V by 5 bases and J by 1 base, and 8 bases separated the two germline ends. 13 Jbeta primers and 60 Vbeta primers were used for the PCR. As processed by the authors: About 11 million shared chains were among the roughly 80 million unique TCR beta chains that a later analysis counted. Sequencing used immunoSEQ multiplex PCR; TCRdb keeps in-frame clones, though not all of them. D and trimming come from the DNA, and the V and J calls and clone size come from that table. The table lists about 96,000 clones, around 79% of them singletons. A word on this clone: Its antigen remains unidentified.

The chain couples TRBV7-2 to TRBJ1-1; D is ambiguous. The TCR comes from a woman between 65 and 79 years old in good health and CMV-seropositive. Sample: PBMCs. Here the CDR3 DNA reads TGTGCCAGCAGCGCCCGGGGGAACACTGAAGCTTTCTTT. Protein product: CASSARGNTEAFF.